This T cell receptor (beta chain) derives from a study of spatial heterogeneity in lung cancer. TCRdb redid the calling of the 5' RACE reads with MiXCR, one entry per CDR3 protein. The sample contains roughly 80,000 distinct CDR3 sequences, 7.5% to 9.5% of which appear only once. V lost 0 bases to trimming and J lost 7 bases; unmatched junction nucleotides: 4. Germline V lookup: CDR1 SGHDT, CDR2 YYEEEE. The CDR3 contains 14 residues. Time point defined: sample taken at primary tumor resection. The donor group consisted of over 55 patients who had untreated, early-stage non-small cell lung cancer. The sequenced material consisted of unsorted whole RNA from tumor, nontumor lung or frozen PBMC.

The receptor was isolated from a male donor with early-stage non-small cell lung cancer. The genes are TRBV5-6 and TRBJ2-1; the match to TRBD2 covers 7 bases. The source was PBMCs, collected at surgery. Here the CDR3 reads CASSLELAWNEQFF. The CDR3 DNA is TGTGCCAGCAGCTTGGAACTAGCGTGGAATGAGCAGTTCTTC.